A single sample is the source of the 23 T cell receptor beta chains below, sequenced in a study of blood T cell repertoires in COVID-19. Using immunoSEQ multiplex PCR, the repertoire was profiled, and TCRdb retains in-frame clones only, with some absent. In the table there are 150,000 to 200,000 clones, over 80% of which are singletons. Material: peripheral blood. These receptors were obtained from a woman in her 30s with acute or convalescent COVID-19.

The J gene is TRBJ1-1, the V gene TRBV6-1; TRBD1 matches at 7 bases. Germline V CDR1 and CDR2: MNHNS, SASEGT. The CDR3 is 14 residues long. V was clipped by 1 base and J by 6 bases; unmatched bases: 5. CDR3 sequence: CASSEVGGIAEAFF. CDR3 nucleotide sequence: TGTGCCAGCAGTGAAGTAGGGGGCATAGCTGAAGCTTTCTTT.

CDR3: CSFSEQIGTEAFF. Written as DNA, the CDR3 is TGCAGCTTCTCGGAACAGATCGGCACTGAAGCTTTCTTT. The chain recombines TRBV29-1 with TRBJ1-1; D ambiguous. Trimming left V 8 bases short and J 4 bases short, with 17 bases between. The germline gives CDR1 SQVTM, CDR2 ANQGSEA. The CDR3 runs 13 residues.

This chain joins TRBV28 and TRBJ1-3; 12 nucleotides match TRBD1. This CDR3 is 17 amino acids long. The germline V gene encodes CDR1 MDHEN and CDR2 SYDVKM. The ends lost 5 bases at V and 6 bases at J; junction bases unmatched: 11. The CDR3 nucleotides read TGTGCCAGCAGTCCGCAAGCGATGGGACAGGGGGCAAACACCATATATTTT. The encoded protein is CASSPQAMGQGANTIYF.

This sequence joins TRBV28 and TRBJ2-5, with D perhaps TRBD2 (5 bases). The CDR3 length is 15 residues. From germline, CDR1 is MDHEN and CDR2 SYDVKM. Trimming shortened V by 3 bases and J by 0 bases, and 11 bases separated the two germline ends. The CDR3 DNA follows: TGTGCCAGCAGTTTTAGAGGGAGCAACCAAGAGACCCAGTACTTC. Translation gives CASSFRGSNQETQYF.

This sequence joins TRBV27 and TRBJ1-5; TRBD1 matches 7 bases. The V segment lost 6 bases and the J segment 4 bases; nucleotides outside the gene matches: 6. Germline values: CDR1 MNHEY, CDR2 SMNVEV (reference sequence). The CDR3 has 14 amino acids. CDR3 sequence: CASRKTGVNQPQHF. As DNA, the CDR3 is TGTGCCAGCAGAAAAACAGGGGTGAATCAGCCCCAGCATTTT.

The chain couples TRBV30 to TRBJ2-7; 8 nucleotides agree with TRBD2. The CDR3 runs 15 residues. After removal of 2 bases from V and 7 bases from J, the junction contained 13 bases not matched to a gene. From germline, CDR1 is GTSNPN and CDR2 SVGIG (reference sequence). CDR3 coding DNA: TGTGCCTGGAGTACGGCCAGCGGGAGAAGGGGTGAGCAGTACTTC. Amino acids: CAWSTASGRRGEQYF.

The chain employs TRBV19 and TRBJ2-3, with a possible D match to TRBD2 (6 bases). CDR3 length: 17 residues. V was trimmed by 3 bases and J by 3 bases, leaving 19 bases between them. Germline V gene sequence: CDR1 LNHDA, CDR2 SQIVND (reference sequence). CDR3 in DNA: TGTGCCAGTAGTATCTCCCACCCGGGAGCCGGTACAGATACGCAGTATTTT. The encoded protein is CASSISHPGAGTDTQYF.

Details on this clone: The sample carries other DNA sequences with the same CDR3. V gene TRBV27 combines with J gene TRBJ1-2; 7 bases are a match to TRBD1. Germline assignment: CDR1 MNHEY and CDR2 SMNVEV (reference sequence). The V gene end was trimmed by 4 bases and the J gene end by 3 bases; junction bases not matched to a gene: 2. This CDR3 has 13 residues. CDR3 in amino acids: CASSSQGDYGYTF. CDR3 coding DNA: TGTGCCAGCAGTTCGCAGGGGGACTATGGCTACACCTTC.

The chain employs TRBV12-3 or TRBV12-4 and TRBJ1-1; 7 nucleotides agree with TRBD1. This CDR3 region has 13 residues. With 6 bases clipped from V and 5 bases from J, the junction kept 6 bases outside the gene matches. This chain's CDR3 is CASSLQGSTEAFF. The CDR3 nucleotides are TGTGCCAGCAGCCTACAGGGGTCGACTGAAGCTTTCTTT.

This CDR3 is CASSFFSDRDGYTF. In nucleotides, the CDR3 is TGTGCCAGCAGCTTTTTTTCGGACAGAGATGGCTACACCTTC. The V call is TRBV5-5, the J call TRBJ1-2; D may be TRBD1 (6 bases). Trimming shortened V by 2 bases and J by 6 bases, and 14 bases separated the two germline ends. The CDR3 is 14 amino acids. From germline, CDR1 is SGHKS and CDR2 YYEKEE (reference sequence).

This clone has just a few counts. The V and J genes are TRBV15 and TRBJ2-4, with 11 bases matching TRBD2. This CDR3 is 15 amino acids long. Germline CDR1 is LNHNV and CDR2 is YYDKDF (reference sequence). After removal of 4 bases from V and 9 bases from J, the junction contained 8 bases not matched to a gene. In nucleotides, the CDR3 is TGTGCCACCAGCATTCGGACTAGCGGGTCCGGCATTCAGTACTTC. It encodes CATSIRTSGSGIQYF. The whole variable domain, filled in from reference TRBV15 and TRBJ2-4, reads DAMVIQNPRYQVTQFGKPVTLSCSQTLNHNVMYWYQQKSSQAPKLLFHYYDKDFNNEADTPDNFQSRRPNTSFCFLDIRSPGLGDTAMYLCATSIRTSGSGIQYFGAGTRLSVL.

The rearrangement links TRBV19 to TRBJ1-2; 7 bases map to TRBD1. Losses at the gene ends were 8 bases for V and 4 bases for J; bases not matched to a gene: 4. The CDR3 spans 12 residues. The germline V gene has CDR1 LNHDA and CDR2 SQIVND (reference sequence). This CDR3 reads CASSGTVYGYTF. CDR3 in DNA: TGTGCCAGTTCCGGGACAGTCTATGGCTACACCTTC.

This clone was counted once. The CDR3 region is CASRPRTLNTEAFF. The CDR3, as DNA: TGTGCCAGCCGGCCGAGGACATTGAACACTGAAGCTTTCTTT. The chain carries TRBV25-1 and TRBJ1-1, with D possibly matching TRBD1 (5 bases). The CDR3 loop spans 14 amino acids. Germline CDR1 reads MGHDK; CDR2 reads SYGVNS. V was cut by 8 bases and J by 0 bases, with 13 bases left in between. The variable domain in full, completed from reference TRBV25-1 and TRBJ1-1, reads EADIYQTPRYLVIGTGKKITLECSQTMGHDKMYWYQQDPGMELHLIHYSYGVNSTEKGDLSSESTVSRIRTEHFPLTLESARPSHTSQYLCASRPRTLNTEAFFGQGTRLTVV.

V is TRBV6-5 and J is TRBJ2-1; TRBD2 might be the D (5 bases). CDR1 is MNHEY and CDR2 is SVGAGI in the germline V gene. The CDR3 sequence is 13 residues long. The germline V and J ends were trimmed by 2 bases and 8 bases, with 10 bases remaining between them. This CDR3 is CASSYRGRDEQFF. CDR3 DNA sequence: TGTGCCAGCAGTTACCGGGGTCGCGATGAGCAGTTCTTC.

The V call is TRBV11-2, the J call TRBJ2-7; a possible D gene is TRBD2 (5 bases). The germline CDR1 and CDR2 sequences are SGHAT and FQNNGV. Trimming stripped 7 bases from V and 1 base from J, with 14 bases between. The CDR3 extends over 14 amino acids. CDR3: CASTPIRGSYEQYF. The CDR3 coding sequence is TGTGCCAGCACCCCTATCCGGGGTTCCTACGAGCAGTACTTC.

This chain connects TRBV29-1 to TRBJ2-3; D possibly corresponds to TRBD2 (6 bases). Between the trimmed V and J ends, which lost 4 bases and 0 bases, there was a span of 11 bases. The CDR3 spans 14 residues. Germline loops: CDR1 SQVTM, CDR2 ANQGSEA. For the CDR3, the DNA is TGCAGCGTTGCCCCTGGGACTAGCACAGATACGCAGTATTTT. It translates to CSVAPGTSTDTQYF.

The chain joins TRBV28 to TRBJ2-5, with D maybe TRBD1 (7 bases). From germline, CDR1 is MDHEN and CDR2 SYDVKM. CDR3 length: 14 residues. Trimming stripped 9 bases from V and 5 bases from J, with 19 bases between. The CDR3 region is CASYMEGARETQYF. In nucleotides, the CDR3 is TGTGCCAGTTACATGGAGGGGGCTCGGGAGACCCAGTACTTC.

This chain connects TRBV6-5 to TRBJ1-2; 10 nucleotides align to TRBD1. V shed 1 base, J shed 7 bases, and the junction held 9 bases outside the gene matches. This CDR3 region has 16 residues. Per germline, CDR1 MNHEY and CDR2 SVGAGI. The CDR3 DNA is TGTGCCAGCAGTTACTGGAAGGGACAGGGGCCCGGTGGCTACACCTTC. Amino acids: CASSYWKGQGPGGYTF.

The CDR3 protein is CASSYGPDYTF. CDR3 in DNA: TGTGCCAGCAGTTACGGGCCAGACTACACCTTC. V is TRBV6-5 and J is TRBJ1-2; D is unresolved. Germline V CDR1 and CDR2: MNHEY, SVGAGI. The CDR3 contains 11 residues. The V end was cut by 2 bases, the J end by 10 bases, with 8 bases between.

This chain connects TRBV27 to TRBJ1-2; 8 positions agree with TRBD1. This CDR3 contains 15 residues. In germline, CDR1 is MNHEY, CDR2 SMNVEV (reference sequence). V lost 6 bases to trimming and J lost 1 base; unmatched junction nucleotides: 7. The CDR3 loop is CASRSGQGVNYGYTF. As DNA, the CDR3 is TGTGCCAGCAGGTCCGGACAGGGTGTTAACTATGGCTACACCTTC.

This chain uses TRBV14 with TRBJ1-2; no reliable D call. From germline, CDR1 is SGHDN and CDR2 FVKESK. The CDR3 sequence is 15 residues long. V lost 1 base and J lost 4, with 13 bases in between. The CDR3 DNA follows: TGTGCCAGCAGCCAAGGCAGGAGGGTGCGCTATGGCTACACCTTC. Its protein is CASSQGRRVRYGYTF.

V gene TRBV7-8 combines with J gene TRBJ1-1, with 7 bases lining up with TRBD1. Germline lookup yields CDR1 SGHVS and CDR2 FQNEAQ. With V trimmed by 5 bases and J by 5 bases, 2 bases remained unmatched. CDR3 length: 12 amino acids. DNA for the CDR3: TGTGCCAGCAGCCGACAGGGAACTGAAGCTTTCTTT. Translation gives CASSRQGTEAFF.

The chain carries TRBV5-6 and TRBJ2-2; 8 bases agree with TRBD1. Looked up from germline, CDR1 is SGHDT and CDR2 is YYEEEE. V shed 4 bases and J 1 base; nucleotides not matched to a gene: 6. CDR3 length: 16 amino acids. The CDR3 loop reads CASSGYGQGNTGELFF. CDR3 sequence (DNA): TGTGCCAGCAGCGGTTATGGACAGGGGAACACCGGGGAGCTGTTTTTT.